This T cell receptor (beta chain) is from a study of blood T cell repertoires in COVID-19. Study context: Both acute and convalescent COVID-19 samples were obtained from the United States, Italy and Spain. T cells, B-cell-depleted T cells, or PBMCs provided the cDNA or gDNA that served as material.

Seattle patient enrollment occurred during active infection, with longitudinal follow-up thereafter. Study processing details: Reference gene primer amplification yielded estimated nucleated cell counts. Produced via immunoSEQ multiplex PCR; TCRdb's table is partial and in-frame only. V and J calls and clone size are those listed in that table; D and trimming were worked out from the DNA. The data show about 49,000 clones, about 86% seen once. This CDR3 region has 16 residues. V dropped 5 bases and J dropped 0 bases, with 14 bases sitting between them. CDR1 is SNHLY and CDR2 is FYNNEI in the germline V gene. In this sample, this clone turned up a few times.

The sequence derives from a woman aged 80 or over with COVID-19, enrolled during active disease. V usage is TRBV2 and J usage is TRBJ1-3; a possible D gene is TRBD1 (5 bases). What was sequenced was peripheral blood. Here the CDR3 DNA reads TGTGCCAGCAGTTTCCTGGAGGGGTTCTCTGGAAACACCATATATTTT. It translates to CASSFLEGFSGNTIYF. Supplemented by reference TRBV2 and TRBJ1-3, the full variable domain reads EPEVTQTPSHQVTQMGQEVILRCVPISNHLYFYWYRQILGQKVEFLVSFYNNEISEKSEIFDDQFSVERPDGSNFTLKIRSTKLEDSAMYFCASSFLEGFSGNTIYFGEGSWLTVV.